The next 29 T cell receptor beta chains were all read from a single sample in a study of cytomegalovirus exposure and HLA in healthy donors. It was with 60 Vbeta and 13 Jbeta primers that the PCR ran. Only in-frame clones appear in the TCRdb table, and some are missing; sequencing was by immunoSEQ multiplex PCR. There are approximately 190,000 clones in the sample; approximately 78% occur only once, and 13% to 15% lies in the top ten. Sequenced sample: PBMCs. Every receptor here comes from a young woman in good health and CMV-seropositive.

The chain employs TRBV29-1 and TRBJ2-7, with D perhaps TRBD1 (5 bases). V was cut by 6 bases and J by 6 bases, with 12 bases left in between. The length of the CDR3 is 11 residues. Germline CDR1 SQVTM, CDR2 ANQGSEA. CDR3 nucleotide sequence: TGCAGCGTAGAAAAGGGGCCCGAGCAGTACTTC. As protein: CSVEKGPEQYF.

The chain recombines TRBV23-1 with TRBJ2-3; TRBD1 might be the D (6 bases). TRBV23-1 counts as an open reading frame of uncertain function. CDR3 length: 15 residues. Trimming pared 7 bases from V and 0 bases from J, leaving 14 bases between. CDR3 sequence (DNA): TGCGCCAGCACCACCCGGACAGCCAGCACAGATACGCAGTATTTT. Its protein is CASTTRTASTDTQYF.

This chain joins TRBV6-4 and TRBJ2-3; D is uncertain. Germline-derived CDR1 and CDR2 are MRHNA and SNTAGT. V was cut by 0 bases and J by 13 bases, with 14 bases left in between. This CDR3 has 13 residues. CDR3 loop: CASSDSWSTTKYF. CDR3 DNA: TGTGCCAGCAGTGACTCCTGGTCTACTACAAAGTATTTT.

V gene TRBV2 combines with J gene TRBJ2-7; 7 bases are shared with TRBD1. The junction had 9 bases not matched to a gene; V was cut back by 6 bases and J by 1 base. The CDR3 covers 15 residues. The germline V gene encodes CDR1 SNHLY and CDR2 FYNNEI. CDR3 region: CASRKQGWESYEQYF. For the CDR3, the DNA is TGTGCCAGCAGAAAACAGGGGTGGGAATCCTACGAGCAGTACTTC.

V gene TRBV2 combines with J gene TRBJ2-7; D remains unclear. The CDR3 has 14 residues. V lost 0 bases and J 3 bases, leaving 9 bases between the germline ends. Germline V gene data show CDR1 as SNHLY and CDR2 as FYNNEI. The CDR3 is CASSEAYSYYEQYF. The DNA for the CDR3 is TGTGCCAGCAGTGAAGCTTACTCGTACTACGAGCAGTACTTC.

The V gene is TRBV7-9, the J gene TRBJ2-3; no clear D gene. V was clipped by 1 base and J by 0 bases, with 5 bases between them. The length of the CDR3 is 14 residues. CDR1 is SEHNR and CDR2 is FQNEAQ in the germline V gene (reference sequence). Written as DNA, the CDR3 is TGTGCCAGCAGCTTAGACGGTAGCACAGATACGCAGTATTTT. It encodes CASSLDGSTDTQYF.

In its sample, this clone was seen a few times. V and J are TRBV30 and TRBJ1-6; D not certain. The germline V and J ends were trimmed by 4 bases and 6 bases, with 10 bases remaining between them. The germline V gene encodes CDR1 GTSNPN and CDR2 SVGIG (reference sequence). The CDR3 spans 13 residues. Here the CDR3 DNA reads TGTGCCTGGAATTGGAGGCCTAATTCACCCCTCCACTTT. As protein: CAWNWRPNSPLHF.

The V call is TRBV18, the J call TRBJ1-2; D might be TRBD1 (5 bases). The CDR3 covers 15 residues. Per germline, CDR1 KGHSH and CDR2 LQKENI. The V end lost 2 bases, the J end lost 8 bases, and 18 bases lay between the germline ends. The CDR3 protein is CASSPSSEGLSGYTF. The CDR3 DNA follows: TGTGCCAGCTCACCAAGTTCGGAGGGGCTTTCGGGCTACACCTTC.

This chain uses TRBV2 with TRBJ1-1, with 11 bases fitting TRBD1. This CDR3 region has 19 residues. The ends lost 6 bases at V and 6 bases at J; junction bases unmatched: 21. In germline, CDR1 is SNHLY, CDR2 FYNNEI. CDR3 residues: CASRARDRGIRGGIPEAFF. Here the CDR3 DNA reads TGTGCCAGCAGGGCCCGGGACAGGGGGATTAGGGGAGGGATCCCTGAAGCTTTCTTT.

The chain links TRBV7-3 to TRBJ2-3; 7 positions agree with TRBD1. Germline CDR1 and CDR2: SGHTA and FQGTGA. The CDR3 loop spans 14 amino acids. V was pared by 5 bases and J by 1 base, with 3 bases of the junction left unmatched. CDR3 amino acids: CASSRDSRTDTQYF. The CDR3 DNA is TGTGCCAGCAGCCGGGACAGCCGCACAGATACGCAGTATTTT.

The chain has TRBV6-1 and TRBJ2-2; 7 bases are shared with TRBD1. Germline loops: CDR1 MNHNS, CDR2 SASEGT. Trimming at V came to 5 bases and at J to 6 bases, leaving 9 bases not matched to a gene. This CDR3 spans 15 amino acids. The CDR3 DNA is TGTGCCAGCAGTTTAGCAAGGGGGCTGGCCGGGGAGCTGTTTTTT. Translating it yields CASSLARGLAGELFF.

This clone has a handful of counts. The rearrangement links TRBV11-3 to TRBJ2-1; TRBD2 aligns across 10 bases. This CDR3 is 16 amino acids long. The germline CDR1 and CDR2 sequences are SGHNT and YENEEA. V was pared by 0 bases and J by 10 bases, with 9 bases of the junction left unmatched. The CDR3 reads CASSLEGASGSGEQFF. DNA of the CDR3: TGTGCCAGCAGCTTAGAGGGAGCTAGCGGGAGTGGGGAGCAGTTCTTC.

The table lists this clone with a few counts. The J gene is TRBJ2-7, the V gene TRBV2; 12 bases align to TRBD2. The V gene end was trimmed by 6 bases and the J gene end by 4 bases; junction bases not matched to a gene: 10. The CDR3 loop spans 16 amino acids. Germline V gene lookup returns CDR1 SNHLY and CDR2 FYNNEI. The CDR3 DNA is TGTGCCAGCAGCCCGACTCGGACTAGCGGGGAGTACGAGCAGTACTTC. Translated, it gives CASSPTRTSGEYEQYF.

V usage is TRBV5-1 and J usage is TRBJ1-1; 9 bases are a match to TRBD1. Per the germline V gene, CDR1 is SGHRS and CDR2 is YFSETQ. Germline trimming cut 0 bases from V and 3 bases from J; bases unmatched to any gene: 9. CDR3 length: 17 amino acids. This CDR3 is CASSLDGTGRVYTEAFF. The CDR3 coding sequence is TGCGCCAGCAGCTTGGATGGGACAGGGAGGGTTTACACTGAAGCTTTCTTT.

Written as DNA, the CDR3 is TGTGCCATCGGCCCCCGGGACATGGCCAACGAGCAGTACTTC. Protein: CAIGPRDMANEQYF. This chain connects TRBV10-3 to TRBJ2-7, with a possible D match to TRBD1 (6 bases). CDR3 length: 14 residues. Germline CDR1 reads ENHRY; CDR2 reads SYGVKD. The germline V and J ends were trimmed by 8 bases and 5 bases, with 19 bases remaining between them.

This clone was observed a few times. The gene calls are TRBV6-1 and TRBJ1-2; D not certain. Trimming took 5 bases from V and 5 from J, leaving 9 bases between them. Germline-derived CDR1 and CDR2 are MNHNS and SASEGT. The CDR3 length is 12 residues. CDR3 DNA: TGTGCCAGCAGTCCTCAGGCTTATGGCTACACCTTC. Translation: CASSPQAYGYTF.

The rearrangement links TRBV2 to TRBJ1-6, with D perhaps TRBD1 (6 bases). CDR1 and CDR2 from the germline V gene are SNHLY and FYNNEI. Deletions cut 6 bases from V and 8 bases from J, with 17 bases between. The CDR3 length is 15 residues. CDR3 region: CASRVVQGRDSPLHF. The DNA of the CDR3 is TGTGCCAGCAGAGTGGTACAGGGAAGGGATTCACCCCTCCACTTT.

The chain uses TRBV7-8 and TRBJ2-5; 7 positions agree with TRBD1. V dropped 2 bases and J dropped 4; count of bases not matched to a gene: 10. CDR3 length equals 16 residues. Germline V CDR1 and CDR2: SGHVS, FQNEAQ. The CDR3 DNA reads as TGTGCCAGCAGCTTATCCCGGGACAGAATGAGAGAGACCCAGTACTTC. Translated, it gives CASSLSRDRMRETQYF.

The chain is built from TRBV28 and TRBJ2-7; D is perhaps TRBD2 (5 bases). Germline V gene data show CDR1 as MDHEN and CDR2 as SYDVKM. The CDR3 runs 12 residues. Trimming cost V 2 bases and J 6 bases, with 8 bases left between them. The CDR3 protein is CASSLRTREQYF. CDR3 nucleotide sequence: TGTGCCAGCAGTTTAAGGACTCGCGAGCAGTACTTC.

The J gene is TRBJ2-3, the V gene TRBV5-1; D unresolved. From germline, CDR1 is SGHRS and CDR2 YFSETQ. V gave up 5 bases and J gave up 2 bases, with 12 bases separating them. This CDR3 contains 14 residues. CDR3 sequence reads: CASSKRLATDTQYF. The CDR3, as DNA: TGCGCCAGCAGTAAAAGACTCGCCACAGATACGCAGTATTTT.

This chain joins TRBV9 and TRBJ1-1; weak D call: TRBD1 (5 bases). V dropped 3 bases and J dropped 4 bases, with 19 bases sitting between them. The CDR3 sequence is 16 residues long. The germline V gene encodes CDR1 SGDLS and CDR2 YYNGEE. CDR3 residues: CASSGLKGGVGTEAFF. The DNA of the CDR3 is TGTGCCAGCAGCGGCCTAAAGGGAGGGGTAGGCACTGAAGCTTTCTTT. Full variable domain (rest looked up from reference TRBV9 and TRBJ1-1): DSGVTQTPKHLITATGQRVTLRCSPRSGDLSVYWYQQSLDQGLQFLIQYYNGEERAKGNILERFSAQQFPDLHSELNLSSLELGDSALYFCASSGLKGGVGTEAFFGQGTRLTVV.

The V gene is TRBV5-1, the J gene TRBJ1-1; the D gene is possibly TRBD1 (6 bases). The CDR3 runs 14 residues. Germline values: CDR1 SGHRS, CDR2 YFSETQ. The V end lost 6 bases, the J end lost 4 bases, and 16 bases lay between the germline ends. CDR3 DNA sequence: TGCGCCAGCACCCATGGGGGGGCGAGCACTGAAGCTTTCTTT. Protein sequence: CASTHGGASTEAFF.

This clone was recorded once. The V gene is TRBV27, the J gene TRBJ1-5, with D tentatively TRBD1 (6 bases). This CDR3 contains 15 residues. Trimming took off 2 bases at V and 6 bases at J, with 14 bases between the two ends. Per the germline V gene, CDR1 is MNHEY and CDR2 is SMNVEV (reference sequence). CDR3 protein: CASSLTGGLSQPQHF. The DNA of the CDR3 is TGTGCCAGCAGTTTAACCGGGGGGCTTAGTCAGCCCCAGCATTTT.

The chain links TRBV5-1 to TRBJ2-3, with TRBD1 as a possible D gene (5 bases). The V gene lost 0 bases and the J gene lost 2 bases, with 13 bases spanning the gap. Germline-derived CDR1 and CDR2 are SGHRS and YFSETQ. The CDR3 is 16 residues long. The CDR3 region is CASSLGVRAYTDTQYF. In DNA, the CDR3 is TGCGCCAGCAGCTTGGGAGTCAGGGCCTACACAGATACGCAGTATTTT.

The gene calls are TRBV27 and TRBJ2-6, with TRBD2 as a possible D gene (5 bases). From germline, CDR1 is MNHEY and CDR2 SMNVEV (reference sequence). V was pared by 6 bases and J by 4 bases, with 10 bases between. This CDR3 has 14 amino acids. This CDR3 is CASSLPGGANVLTF. CDR3 in DNA: TGTGCCAGCAGCCTGCCGGGAGGGGCCAACGTCCTGACTTTC.

The chain recombines TRBV7-8 with TRBJ2-1, with 10 bases fitting TRBD2. V lost 5 bases and J lost 6; bases outside the gene matches: 7. The CDR3 consists of 15 residues. Germline CDR1 and CDR2: SGHVS and FQNEAQ. The CDR3 DNA sequence: TGTGCCAGCAGCATCAGCGGGGGGGCCACCAATGAGCAGTTCTTC. Residues: CASSISGGATNEQFF.

This rearrangement joins TRBV29-1 to TRBJ2-7; 9 nucleotides align to TRBD1. Germline V gives CDR1 SQVTM, CDR2 ANQGSEA. The trim removed 6 bases at V and 2 bases at J, leaving 5 bases unmatched. The CDR3 contains 13 residues. The DNA of the CDR3 is TGCAGCGTGGGACAGGGAATCACCTACGAGCAGTACTTC. Translating gives CSVGQGITYEQYF.

This rearrangement joins TRBV5-6 to TRBJ1-2; no reliable D call. Germline loops: CDR1 SGHDT, CDR2 YYEEEE. V was shortened by 4 bases and J by 8 bases, with 18 bases between the two germline ends. This CDR3 has 14 amino acids. CDR3 region: CASSLLYRMEGYTF. The CDR3 DNA reads TGTGCCAGCAGCCTTCTTTATAGGATGGAGGGCTACACCTTC.

Worth noting for this clone: One end of the junction fails to match germline, which may point to a read error. The chain joins TRBV7-6 to TRBJ2-5; 8 bases fit TRBD2. CDR1 and CDR2 from the germline V gene are SGHVS and FNYEAQ. The CDR3 is made up of 16 amino acids. The CDR3 nucleotides read TGTGCCAGCAGCGTAGCCGGGACTAGGGATCAAGAGACCCAGTACTTC. Amino acids: CASSVAGTRDQETQYF.